The 20 T cell receptor beta chains below were found in one sample sequenced in a study of T-cell reconstitution after alpha-beta-depleted transplantation in children. Preparation of the TCRbeta library involved a method that used unique molecular identifiers. One entry per CDR3 protein, called by TCRdb with MiXCR from the PCR reads. The table lists roughly 420,000 distinct CDR3 sequences, around 15% of them singletons, with 25% to 35% in the top ten. This specimen consisted of PBMCs, mostly from graft donor cells, obtained 360 days after TCRalphabeta/CD19-depleted stem cell transplant. These receptors were taken from a boy younger than two who had a stem cell transplant for Wiskott-Aldrich syndrome, so the T cells may come from the graft donor.

The chain employs TRBV5-1 and TRBJ2-7, with 11 bases fitting TRBD1. The germline V gene encodes CDR1 SGHRS and CDR2 YFSETQ. The junction had 3 bases not matched to a gene; V was cut back by 2 bases and J by 5 bases. This CDR3 has 14 amino acids. Written as DNA, the CDR3 is TGCGCCAGCAGCTTACGGACAGGGGGCCACGAGCAGTACTTC. It yields the protein CASSLRTGGHEQYF.

The CDR3 spells CASQGFSYNEQFF. The CDR3 coding sequence is TGTGCCAGCCAGGGATTTTCCTACAATGAGCAGTTCTTC. This chain links TRBV18 with TRBJ2-1; weak D call: TRBD1 (5 bases). Germline loops: CDR1 KGHSH, CDR2 LQKENI. Trimming pared 8 bases from V and 1 base from J, leaving 9 bases between. The length of the CDR3 is 13 residues.

This clonotype was counted a few times. This chain uses TRBV10-3 with TRBJ2-3, with D unclear. V shed 6 bases and J shed 2 bases, with 3 bases lying between them. The CDR3 runs to 11 residues. CDR1 is ENHRY and CDR2 is SYGVKD in the germline V gene. As DNA, the CDR3 is TGTGCCATCAGATCCACAGATACGCAGTATTTT. This encodes CAIRSTDTQYF.

This clonotype has ten or more counts. The chain has TRBV27 and TRBJ2-7; D may be TRBD1 (6 bases). The CDR3 extends over 16 amino acids. Germline V CDR1 and CDR2: MNHEY, SMNVEV (reference sequence). V lost 2 bases, J lost 9 bases, and 23 bases lay in between. CDR3 sequence: CASSLKGSIPGDRQYF. Written as DNA, the CDR3 is TGTGCCAGCAGTTTAAAGGGCTCCATACCAGGGGATCGGCAGTACTTC.

This clonotype was recorded many times. This chain uses TRBV7-2 with TRBJ2-1; 7 nucleotides match TRBD1. Germline lookup yields CDR1 SGHTA and CDR2 FQGNSA. V was clipped by 1 base and J by 6 bases; unmatched bases: 3. This CDR3 spans 14 amino acids. CDR3 residues: CASSLVPGGNEQFF. Here the CDR3 DNA reads TGTGCCAGCAGCTTAGTTCCAGGGGGCAATGAGCAGTTCTTC.

The chain combines TRBV20-1 with TRBJ1-1; D gene ambiguous. The germline gives CDR1 DFQATT, CDR2 SNEGSKA (reference sequence). Between the trimmed V and J ends, which lost 2 bases and 3 bases, there was a span of 7 bases. The CDR3 totals 12 residues. The CDR3 DNA is TGCAGTGCTAGACCCTGGGACACTGAAGCTTTCTTT. Its translation: CSARPWDTEAFF.

This clonotype was seen a few times. The rearrangement joins TRBV25-1 to TRBJ2-1; D is ambiguous. This CDR3 is 18 amino acids long. Germline V gene lookup returns CDR1 MGHDK and CDR2 SYGVNS. The V end lost 4 bases, the J end lost 2 bases, and 21 bases lay between the germline ends. In nucleotides, the CDR3 is TGTGCCAGCAGTGGGGAATTGAGACGGAGCCACCCCTACAATGAGCAGTTCTTC. Protein sequence: CASSGELRRSHPYNEQFF.

The table lists this clonotype with many counts. The chain combines TRBV12-3 or TRBV12-4 with TRBJ2-1; 9 bases are a match to TRBD2. This CDR3 spans 15 amino acids. The trim removed 6 bases at V and 3 bases at J, leaving 6 bases unmatched. CDR3 nucleotides: TGTGCCAGCAGCCTTAGCGGGGGTGTCTACAATGAGCAGTTCTTC. This translates into CASSLSGGVYNEQFF.

This clonotype was detected only a few times. The CDR3 nucleotides are TGCAGTGCTCCCCCGTGGTCCCGGACGCTAGCGGGGGGCGCTGGAGATACGCAGTATTTT. It encodes CSAPPWSRTLAGGAGDTQYF. V gene TRBV20-1 combines with J gene TRBJ2-3, with 11 bases that match TRBD2. The germline gives CDR1 DFQATT, CDR2 SNEGSKA (reference sequence). The CDR3 totals 20 residues. V trimming: 5 bases; J trimming: 5 bases; junction bases outside the gene matches: 24.

The chain has TRBV20-1 and TRBJ2-5; perhaps TRBD2 as D (6 bases). Per germline, CDR1 DFQATT and CDR2 SNEGSKA (reference sequence). The V end lost 3 bases, the J end lost 5 bases, and 10 bases lay between the germline ends. This CDR3 region has 12 residues. This chain's CDR3 is CSARGRLETQYF. The CDR3 nucleotides read TGCAGTGCTAGGGGGAGGCTGGAGACCCAGTACTTC.

The genes are TRBV15 and TRBJ2-1, with 10 bases fitting TRBD2. The CDR3 spans 14 residues. V lost 8 bases to trimming and J lost 9 bases; unmatched junction nucleotides: 10. Germline V lookup: CDR1 LNHNV, CDR2 YYDKDF (reference sequence). The CDR3 DNA reads as TGTGCCACCGCTGTCACTAGCGGGAATGGTGAGCAGTTCTTC. Protein sequence: CATAVTSGNGEQFF. Variable domain in full (rest from reference TRBV15 and TRBJ2-1): DAMVIQNPRYQVTQFGKPVTLSCSQTLNHNVMYWYQQKSSQAPKLLFHYYDKDFNNEADTPDNFQSRRPNTSFCFLDIRSPGLGDTAMYLCATAVTSGNGEQFFGPGTRLTVL.

This clonotype was counted a few times. The J gene is TRBJ2-3, the V gene TRBV4-1; TRBD2 matches 12 bases. Germline trimming cut 4 bases from V and 0 bases from J; bases unmatched to any gene: 5. This CDR3 has 17 amino acids. Germline CDR1 and CDR2: MGHRA and YSYEKL. The CDR3 nucleotides are TGCGCCAGCAGCCGCTGGACTAGCGGGGCTAGCACAGATACGCAGTATTTT. It codes for CASSRWTSGASTDTQYF.

V and J are TRBV7-7 and TRBJ2-5, with D perhaps matching TRBD2 (5 bases). Per the germline V gene, CDR1 is SSHAT and CDR2 is FNYEAQ (reference sequence). Trimming removed 1 base at V and 4 bases at J, with 16 bases between. The CDR3 extends over 16 amino acids. CDR3 sequence: CASSLGGYSIRETQYF. The CDR3 bases are TGTGCCAGCAGCTTAGGAGGGTATTCCATAAGAGAGACCCAGTACTTC. The full variable domain, its missing parts supplied by reference TRBV7-7 and TRBJ2-5, is GAGVSQSPRYKVTKRGQDVTLRCDPISSHATLYWYQQALGQGPEFLTYFNYEAQPDKSGLPSDRFSAERPEGSISTLTIQRTEQRDSAMYRCASSLGGYSIRETQYFGPGTRLLVL.

The CDR3 coding sequence is TGTGCCAGCAGCCTCCGACGGACTAGCTTGAGAGAGACCCAGTACTTC. It translates to CASSLRRTSLRETQYF. The rearrangement uses TRBV13 and TRBJ2-5, with 8 positions matching TRBD2. Germline assignment: CDR1 PRHDT and CDR2 FYEKMQ (reference sequence). V lost 5 bases and J lost 4; bases outside the gene matches: 12. The length of the CDR3 is 16 residues.

To note about this clonotype: At one of its ends the junction is not consistent with the germline gene, which may arise from a read error. In DNA, the CDR3 is TGTGCCAGCAGCTCCCAGGGGGTCTCCAACGAGCAGTACTTC. Its protein is CASSSQGVSNEQYF. The chain joins TRBV7-2 to TRBJ2-7; 7 nucleotides line up with TRBD1. The CDR3 has 14 residues. Germline values: CDR1 SGHTA, CDR2 FQGNSA.

This clonotype was seen at least ten times. The chain links TRBV20-1 to TRBJ2-4; D is unresolved. The CDR3 runs to 15 residues. In germline, CDR1 is DFQATT, CDR2 SNEGSKA (reference sequence). Trimming took off 2 bases at V and 2 bases at J, with 13 bases between the two ends. CDR3 bases: TGCAGTGCTAGAACCCCCGCAGATACCAAAAACATTCAGTACTTC. Protein product: CSARTPADTKNIQYF.

The chain links TRBV12-3 or TRBV12-4 to TRBJ1-2, with 7 bases identical to TRBD1. V shed 6 bases, J shed 8 bases, and the junction held 9 bases outside the gene matches. The CDR3 is made up of 13 amino acids. CDR3 nucleotides: TGTGCCAGCAGCCCTCAGGGGGAATGCGGCTACACCTTC. It codes for CASSPQGECGYTF.

This clonotype showed up just a few times. CDR3 nucleotide sequence: TGTGCCAGCAGCGAGATTGCAGGAAAACTGTTTTTT. It is translated as CASSEIAGKLFF. The rearrangement uses TRBV7-9 and TRBJ1-4; D is uncertain. Trimming shortened V by 5 bases and J by 10 bases, and 11 bases separated the two germline ends. The CDR3 has 12 amino acids. Germline loops: CDR1 SEHNR, CDR2 FQNEAQ (reference sequence).

This clonotype occurred a few times. The chain joins TRBV15 to TRBJ2-1; D remains unclear. V lost 0 bases to trimming and J lost 10 bases, with 10 bases between them. CDR1 LNHNV and CDR2 YYDKDF come from the germline V gene (reference sequence). There are 13 residues in the CDR3. The CDR3 loop reads CATSRDNPREQFF. CDR3 DNA: TGTGCCACCAGCAGAGATAATCCTCGAGAGCAGTTCTTC.

The rearrangement joins TRBV5-1 to TRBJ2-7; D is ambiguous. From germline, CDR1 is SGHRS and CDR2 YFSETQ. The CDR3 totals 13 residues. The ends were cut back, 0 bases at V and 5 bases at J, with 9 bases in the middle. The CDR3 DNA follows: TGCGCCAGCAGCTTGGCCGATGCTAACGAGCAGTACTTC. Residues: CASSLADANEQYF. The entire variable domain, with the rest obtained from reference TRBV5-1 and TRBJ2-7, is as follows: KAGVTQTPRYLIKTRGQQVTLSCSPISGHRSVSWYQQTPGQGLQFLFEYFSETQRNKGNFPGRFSGRQFSNSRSEMNVSTLELGDSALYLCASSLADANEQYFGPGTRLTVT.